This T cell receptor beta chain was captured in a study of T cells after yellow fever vaccination. The CDR3 is 15 residues long. V lost 4 bases, J lost 6 bases, and 11 bases stayed unmatched. Germline CDR1 MNHNS, CDR2 SASEGT. This clonotype was picked up many times. Its antigen is as yet unknown. Findings of the study overall: In FACS-sorted repertoires, abundant clonotypes from the bulk population could appear as contaminants.

TCRdb reanalysed the 5' RACE reads using MiXCR and keeps one entry per CDR3 protein. The sample carries roughly 310,000 distinct CDR3 sequences, more than 3% recorded once. This material consisted of PBMCs, taken on the day of the yellow fever booster vaccination. The genes are TRBV6-1 and TRBJ1-2; 7 nucleotides agree with TRBD1. The TCR was taken from a man younger than 35 who received the YFV17D yellow fever vaccine. The CDR3 DNA reads as TGTGCCAGCAGTGGGGAAGGGGGCAGGGTGGATGGCTACACCTTC. As protein: CASSGEGGRVDGYTF.